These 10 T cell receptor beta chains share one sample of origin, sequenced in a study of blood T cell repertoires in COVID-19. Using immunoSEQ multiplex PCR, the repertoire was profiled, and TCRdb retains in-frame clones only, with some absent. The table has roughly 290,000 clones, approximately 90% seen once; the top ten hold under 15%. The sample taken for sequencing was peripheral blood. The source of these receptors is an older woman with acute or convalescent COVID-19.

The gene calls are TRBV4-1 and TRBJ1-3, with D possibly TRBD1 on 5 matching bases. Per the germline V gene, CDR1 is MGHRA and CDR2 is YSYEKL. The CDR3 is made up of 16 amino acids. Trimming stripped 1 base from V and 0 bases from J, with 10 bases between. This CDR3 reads CASSQGFQGSGNTIYF. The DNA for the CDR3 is TGCGCCAGCAGCCAAGGGTTTCAGGGCTCTGGAAACACCATATATTTT.

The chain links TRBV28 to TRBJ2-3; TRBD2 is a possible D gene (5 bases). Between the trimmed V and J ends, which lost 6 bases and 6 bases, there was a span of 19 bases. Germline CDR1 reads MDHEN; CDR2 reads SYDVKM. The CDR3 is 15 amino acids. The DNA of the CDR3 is TGTGCCAGCAGCTTACCGGTCGGGATGGGTGATACGCAGTATTTT. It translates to CASSLPVGMGDTQYF.

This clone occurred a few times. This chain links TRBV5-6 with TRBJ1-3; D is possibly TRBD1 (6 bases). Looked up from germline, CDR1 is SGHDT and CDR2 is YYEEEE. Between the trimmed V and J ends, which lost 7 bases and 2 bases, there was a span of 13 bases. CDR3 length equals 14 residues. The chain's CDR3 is CASAQGFTGNTIYF. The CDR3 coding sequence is TGTGCCAGCGCACAGGGCTTTACTGGAAACACCATATATTTT.

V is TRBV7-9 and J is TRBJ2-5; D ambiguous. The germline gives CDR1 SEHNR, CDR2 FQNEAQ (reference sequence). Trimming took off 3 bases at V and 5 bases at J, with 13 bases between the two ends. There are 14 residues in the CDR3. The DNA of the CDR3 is TGTGCCAGCAGCTTTCGGGTCGTACGGGAGACCCAGTACTTC. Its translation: CASSFRVVRETQYF.

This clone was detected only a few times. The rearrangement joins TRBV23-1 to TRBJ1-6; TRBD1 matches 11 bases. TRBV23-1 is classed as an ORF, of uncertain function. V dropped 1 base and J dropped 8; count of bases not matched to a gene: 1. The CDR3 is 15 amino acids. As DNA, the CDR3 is TGCGCCAGCAGTCAATGGACAGGGGGCCATTCACCCCTCCACTTT. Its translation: CASSQWTGGHSPLHF.

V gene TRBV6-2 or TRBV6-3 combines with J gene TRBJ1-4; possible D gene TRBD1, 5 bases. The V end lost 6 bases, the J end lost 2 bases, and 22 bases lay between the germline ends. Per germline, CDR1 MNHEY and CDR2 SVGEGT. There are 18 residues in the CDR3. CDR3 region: CASRPNPGDQRTNEKLFF. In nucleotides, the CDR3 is TGTGCCAGCAGACCTAATCCGGGGGACCAAAGGACTAATGAAAAACTGTTTTTT.

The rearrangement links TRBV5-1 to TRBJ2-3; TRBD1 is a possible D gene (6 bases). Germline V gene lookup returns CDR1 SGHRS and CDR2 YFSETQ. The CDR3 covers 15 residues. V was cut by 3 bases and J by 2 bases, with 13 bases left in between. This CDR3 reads CASSSWGQDTDTQYF. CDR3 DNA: TGCGCCAGCAGCTCCTGGGGGCAGGACACAGATACGCAGTATTTT.

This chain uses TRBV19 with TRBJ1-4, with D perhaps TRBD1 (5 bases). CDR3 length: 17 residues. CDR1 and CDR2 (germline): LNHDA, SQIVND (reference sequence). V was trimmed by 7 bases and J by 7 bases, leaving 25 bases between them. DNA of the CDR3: TGTGCCAGTAACCCGGGCCAAAGTTCCGGAGGGGTTGAAAAACTGTTTTTT. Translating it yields CASNPGQSSGGVEKLFF.

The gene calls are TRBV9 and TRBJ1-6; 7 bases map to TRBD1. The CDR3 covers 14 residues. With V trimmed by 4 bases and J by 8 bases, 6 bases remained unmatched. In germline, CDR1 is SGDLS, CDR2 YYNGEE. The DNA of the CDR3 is TGTGCCAGCAGCCCGGGGACAGCAGATTCACCCCTCCACTTT. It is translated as CASSPGTADSPLHF.

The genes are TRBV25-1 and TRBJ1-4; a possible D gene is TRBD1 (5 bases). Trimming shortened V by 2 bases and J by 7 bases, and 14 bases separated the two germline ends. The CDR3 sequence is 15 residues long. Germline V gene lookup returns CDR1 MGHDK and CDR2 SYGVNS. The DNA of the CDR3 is TGTGCCAGCAGTGAACCAGGGTTAAAGACTGAAAAACTGTTTTTT. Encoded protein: CASSEPGLKTEKLFF.